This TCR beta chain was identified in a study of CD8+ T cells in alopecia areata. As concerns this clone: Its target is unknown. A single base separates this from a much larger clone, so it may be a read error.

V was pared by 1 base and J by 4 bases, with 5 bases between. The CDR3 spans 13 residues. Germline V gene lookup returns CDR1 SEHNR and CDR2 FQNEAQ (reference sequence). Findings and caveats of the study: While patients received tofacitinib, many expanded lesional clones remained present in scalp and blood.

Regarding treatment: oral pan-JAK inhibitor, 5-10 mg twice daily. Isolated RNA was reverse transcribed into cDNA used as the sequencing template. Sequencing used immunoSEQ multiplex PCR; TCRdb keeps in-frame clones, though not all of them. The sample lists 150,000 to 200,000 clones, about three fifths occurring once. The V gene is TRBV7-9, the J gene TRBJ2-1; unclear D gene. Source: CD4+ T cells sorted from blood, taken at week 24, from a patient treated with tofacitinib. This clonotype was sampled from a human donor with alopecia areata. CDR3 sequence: CASSLGQYNEQFF. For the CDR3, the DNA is TGTGCCAGCAGCTTAGGGCAGTACAATGAGCAGTTCTTC.